The 3 T cell receptor beta chains reported below all come from one sample, sequenced in a study of blood T cell repertoires in COVID-19. TCRdb keeps only in-frame clones here, not all; method: immunoSEQ multiplex PCR. The sample lists tens of thousands of clones, around 87% seen once, with more than 14% in the top ten. The sample taken for sequencing was peripheral blood. These TCRs come from a human donor in a cohort sampled during active COVID-19.

This clone was seen a few times. The chain joins TRBV14 to TRBJ2-3; 7 bases agree with TRBD1. J was trimmed by 2 bases and V by 2 bases; bases with no gene match: 7. CDR3 size: 16 residues. Germline assignment: CDR1 SGHDN and CDR2 FVKESK. The chain's CDR3 is CASSQYRGRDTDTQYF. The CDR3 nucleotides are TGTGCCAGCAGCCAATACAGGGGCCGAGACACAGATACGCAGTATTTT.

The V gene is TRBV9, the J gene TRBJ2-7, with 8 bases matching TRBD2. Per germline, CDR1 SGDLS and CDR2 YYNGEE. V lost 2 bases and J lost 4; bases outside the gene matches: 5. The CDR3 contains 14 residues. The CDR3 sequence: CASSVLSSGYEQYF. The CDR3 region has the DNA TGTGCCAGCAGCGTCTTGTCTAGCGGGTACGAGCAGTACTTC.

The chain recombines TRBV15 with TRBJ1-5, with no clear D. The CDR3 has 15 residues. With 0 bases removed from V and 5 bases from J, the gap between germline ends came to 11 bases. In germline, CDR1 is LNHNV, CDR2 YYDKDF (reference sequence). CDR3 coding DNA: TGTGCCACCAGCAGAGATAACGGGAAGTATCAGCCCCAGCATTTT. Translating it yields CATSRDNGKYQPQHF.